These 18 T cell receptor beta chains came from one sample sequenced in a study of blood T cell repertoires in COVID-19. Sequencing used immunoSEQ multiplex PCR; TCRdb keeps in-frame clones, though not all of them. The data show 100,000 or so clones, roughly three quarters seen once. What was sequenced was peripheral blood. The receptors shown here come from a human donor in a cohort sampled during active COVID-19.

This clone was observed once. This chain links TRBV14 with TRBJ2-7, with 8 bases fitting TRBD2. CDR3 size: 12 residues. Germline values: CDR1 SGHDN, CDR2 FVKESK. The V segment lost 5 bases and the J segment 9 bases; nucleotides outside the gene matches: 6. The CDR3 DNA reads as TGTGCCAGCAGCGTCGGCACTAGCGGGCAGTACTTC. It encodes CASSVGTSGQYF.

This clone came up a few times. J is TRBJ1-5 and V is TRBV6-5; perhaps TRBD1 as D (5 bases). Germline V lookup: CDR1 MNHEY, CDR2 SVGAGI. The CDR3 is made up of 14 amino acids. Trimming cost V 4 bases and J 6 bases, with 13 bases left between them. The CDR3 DNA sequence: TGTGCCAGCAGTTCCCAGCAGGGTGGTCAGCCCCAGCATTTT. It encodes CASSSQQGGQPQHF.

This chain connects TRBV18 to TRBJ1-2, with 9 bases that match TRBD1. Germline CDR1 and CDR2: KGHSH and LQKENI. The V gene end was trimmed by 3 bases and the J gene end by 7 bases; junction bases not matched to a gene: 6. This CDR3 has 14 amino acids. CDR3 in amino acids: CASSPGDRVFGYTF. As DNA, the CDR3 is TGTGCCAGCTCACCGGGGGACAGGGTCTTTGGCTACACCTTC.

This clone was detected only a few times. V and J are TRBV28 and TRBJ1-5; D unresolved. Trimming removed 7 bases from V and 6 bases from J, with 16 bases in between. CDR1 is MDHEN, CDR2 SYDVKM, per germline. This CDR3 spans 14 amino acids. In DNA, the CDR3 is TGTGCCAGCACGCGACGGGCGGGGAGTCAGCCCCAGCATTTT. It yields the protein CASTRRAGSQPQHF.

This chain connects TRBV7-9 to TRBJ2-1; 8 bases fit TRBD2. CDR1 is SEHNR, CDR2 FQNEAQ, per germline (reference sequence). This CDR3 spans 17 amino acids. V shed 1 base and J 1 base; nucleotides not matched to a gene: 6. Here the CDR3 reads CASSLGPGTRSYNEQFF. DNA for the CDR3: TGTGCCAGCAGCTTAGGCCCCGGGACTAGATCCTACAATGAGCAGTTCTTC.

V usage is TRBV3-1 (or the pseudogene TRBV3-2) and J usage is TRBJ2-2, with unresolved D. CDR3 length: 16 residues. The germline gives CDR1 LGHDT, CDR2 YNNKEL (reference sequence). Trimming stripped 0 bases from V and 3 bases from J, with 11 bases between. CDR3: CASSQDRGRDTGELFF. Here the CDR3 DNA reads TGTGCCAGCAGCCAAGATCGTGGGCGCGACACCGGGGAGCTGTTTTTT.

The genes are TRBV28 and TRBJ1-3; D perhaps matches TRBD1 (6 bases). CDR3 length: 13 residues. Trimming left V 7 bases short and J 8 bases short, with 15 bases between. CDR1 and CDR2 from the germline V gene are MDHEN and SYDVKM. The CDR3 protein is CASTAGVGDTIYF. As DNA, the CDR3 is TGTGCCAGCACCGCAGGGGTTGGGGACACCATATATTTT.

The CDR3 sequence: CASSLELAGWAGELFF. CDR3 sequence (DNA): TGTGCCAGCAGCTTGGAACTAGCGGGTTGGGCCGGGGAGCTGTTTTTT. The chain joins TRBV5-5 to TRBJ2-2, with 9 bases fitting TRBD2. V lost 0 bases, J lost 6 bases, and 6 bases stayed unmatched. Germline V CDR1 and CDR2: SGHKS, YYEKEE (reference sequence). The CDR3 is made up of 16 amino acids.

This clone was found a few times. The CDR3 here is CASSQDRTSGSNEQFF. DNA for the CDR3: TGTGCCAGCAGCCAAGATAGGACTAGCGGGAGTAATGAGCAGTTCTTC. The chain combines TRBV3-1 (or the pseudogene TRBV3-2) with TRBJ2-1, with TRBD2 identical over 13 bases. Germline V CDR1 and CDR2: LGHDT, YNNKEL (reference sequence). The CDR3 has 16 residues. The J segment lost 7 bases and the V segment lost 0 bases, leaving 3 bases of the junction unmatched.

The sample holds a few counts of this clone. The V gene is TRBV6-5, the J gene TRBJ2-7; D might be TRBD1 (8 bases). The germline gives CDR1 MNHEY, CDR2 SVGAGI. Trimming removed 6 bases at V and 6 bases at J, with 15 bases between. This CDR3 is built from 13 residues. The CDR3 reads CASRGTGLVEQYF. CDR3 in DNA: TGTGCCAGCAGGGGGACAGGACTAGTCGAGCAGTACTTC.

J is TRBJ2-2 and V is TRBV5-1, with D maybe TRBD1 (6 bases). V lost 4 bases to trimming and J lost 6 bases, with 16 bases between them. CDR3 length: 15 amino acids. CDR1 and CDR2 (germline): SGHRS, YFSETQ. CDR3 sequence: CASSLTQGGAGELFF. The CDR3 DNA is TGCGCCAGCAGCCTTACCCAAGGGGGAGCCGGGGAGCTGTTTTTT.

This sequence joins TRBV4-1 and TRBJ2-1; 7 bases fit TRBD1. Germline CDR1 is MGHRA and CDR2 is YSYEKL. V shed 1 base and J 9 bases; nucleotides not matched to a gene: 6. The CDR3 spans 14 residues. This chain's CDR3 is CASSQVQGYGEQFF. For the CDR3, the DNA is TGCGCCAGCAGCCAAGTACAGGGGTACGGTGAGCAGTTCTTC.

The chain employs TRBV27 and TRBJ2-3; D might be TRBD2 (5 bases). Per germline, CDR1 MNHEY and CDR2 SMNVEV (reference sequence). This CDR3 is 14 amino acids long. Trimming removed 5 bases at V and 2 bases at J, with 11 bases between. CDR3 coding DNA: TGTGCCAGCAGTGGGAGACCGACCACAGATACGCAGTATTTT. Amino acid sequence: CASSGRPTTDTQYF.

This clone was recorded a few times. The CDR3 nucleotides read TGCGCCAGCAGCTCCGCAGCGGGGGGCACAGATACGCAGTATTTT. This gives the protein CASSSAAGGTDTQYF. The J gene is TRBJ2-3, the V gene TRBV5-1; 8 nucleotides match TRBD2. The V gene's germline CDR1 is SGHRS and CDR2 YFSETQ. The ends lost 3 bases at V and 1 base at J; junction bases unmatched: 4. CDR3 size: 15 residues.

This chain uses TRBV24-1 with TRBJ2-3, with TRBD1 matching 10 bases. In germline, CDR1 is KGHDR, CDR2 SFDVKD. The length of the CDR3 is 16 residues. V dropped 0 bases and J dropped 5; count of bases not matched to a gene: 4. The CDR3 spells CATSDLGTGDVDTQYF. Written as DNA, the CDR3 is TGTGCCACCAGTGATTTGGGGACAGGGGATGTAGATACGCAGTATTTT.

V and J are TRBV30 and TRBJ1-1; D unresolved. Germline V lookup: CDR1 GTSNPN, CDR2 SVGIG (reference sequence). The CDR3 sequence is 13 residues long. V was clipped by 0 bases and J by 3 bases, with 8 bases between them. The CDR3, as DNA: TGTGCCTGGAGTGTGGAGAGCTACACTGAAGCTTTCTTT. It specifies CAWSVESYTEAFF. Drawing the rest from reference TRBV30 and TRBJ1-1, the complete variable domain is SQTIHQWPATLVQPVGSPLSLECTVEGTSNPNLYWYRQAAGRGLQLLFYSVGIGQISSEVPQNLSASRPQDRQFILSSKKLLLSDSGFYLCAWSVESYTEAFFGQGTRLTVV.

The chain recombines TRBV14 with TRBJ2-6, with TRBD2 identical over 10 bases. CDR1 is SGHDN, CDR2 FVKESK, per germline. The CDR3 sequence is 18 residues long. V was pared by 2 bases and J by 0 bases, with 4 bases of the junction left unmatched. The CDR3 spells CASSQTLAGYSGANVLTF. The CDR3 coding sequence is TGTGCCAGCAGCCAAACACTAGCGGGGTACTCTGGGGCCAACGTCCTGACTTTC.

For this clone: One junction end disagrees with the germline gene, perhaps due to a read error. This chain links TRBV6-2 or TRBV6-3 with TRBJ2-7, with TRBD2 identical over 9 bases. Per the germline V gene, CDR1 is MNHEY and CDR2 is SVGEGT. The CDR3 has 13 amino acids. CDR3 region: CASSPHALAGRNF. CDR3 sequence (DNA): TGTGCCAGCAGCCCTCACGCTCTAGCGGGACGCAACTTC.